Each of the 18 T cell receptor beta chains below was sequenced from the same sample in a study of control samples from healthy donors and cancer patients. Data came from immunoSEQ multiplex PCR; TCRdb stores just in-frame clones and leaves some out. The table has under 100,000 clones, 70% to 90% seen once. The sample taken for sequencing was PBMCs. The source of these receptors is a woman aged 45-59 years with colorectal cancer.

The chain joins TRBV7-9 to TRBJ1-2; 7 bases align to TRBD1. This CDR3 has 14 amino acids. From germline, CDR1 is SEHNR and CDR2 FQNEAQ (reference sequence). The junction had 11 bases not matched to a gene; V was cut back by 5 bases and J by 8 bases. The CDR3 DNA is TGTGCCAGCAGCCCCCTAGAGGGGGCTGGGGGCTACACCTTC. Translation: CASSPLEGAGGYTF.

In DNA, the CDR3 is TGTGCCAGCAGCCTGGACAGACAGCACAATCAGCCCCAGCATTTT. Its protein product is CASSLDRQHNQPQHF. The V call is TRBV5-8, the J call TRBJ1-5, with D possibly TRBD1 on 6 matching bases. This CDR3 spans 15 amino acids. The germline V gene encodes CDR1 SGHTS and CDR2 YDEGEE. V was pared by 4 bases and J by 3 bases, with 14 bases between. Full variable domain (remainder filled in from reference TRBV5-8 and TRBJ1-5): EAGVTQSPTHLIKTRGQQATLRCSPISGHTSVYWYQQALGLGLQFLLWYDEGEERNRGNFPPRFSGRQFPNYSSELNVNALELEDSALYLCASSLDRQHNQPQHFGDGTRLSIL.

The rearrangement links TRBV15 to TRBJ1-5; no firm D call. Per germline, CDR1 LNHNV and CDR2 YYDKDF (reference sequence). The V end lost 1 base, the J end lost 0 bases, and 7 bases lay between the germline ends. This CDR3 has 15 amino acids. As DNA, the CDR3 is TGTGCCACCAGCAGAGGTTACGATAGCAATCAGCCCCAGCATTTT. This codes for CATSRGYDSNQPQHF.

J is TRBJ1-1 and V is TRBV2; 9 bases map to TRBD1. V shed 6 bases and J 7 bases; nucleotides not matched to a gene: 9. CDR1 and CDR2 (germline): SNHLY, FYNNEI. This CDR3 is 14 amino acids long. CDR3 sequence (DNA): TGTGCCAGCAGGCAAGAGGGACAGGGTGTTGAAGCTTTCTTT. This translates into CASRQEGQGVEAFF.

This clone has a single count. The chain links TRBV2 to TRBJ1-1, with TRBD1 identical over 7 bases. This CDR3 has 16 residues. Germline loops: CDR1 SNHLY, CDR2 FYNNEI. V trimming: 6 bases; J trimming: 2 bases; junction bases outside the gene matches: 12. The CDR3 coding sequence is TGTGCCAGCAGACACAAAGCGACAGGGCGAAACACTGAAGCTTTCTTT. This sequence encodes CASRHKATGRNTEAFF. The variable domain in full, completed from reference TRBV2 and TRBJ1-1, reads EPEVTQTPSHQVTQMGQEVILRCVPISNHLYFYWYRQILGQKVEFLVSFYNNEISEKSEIFDDQFSVERPDGSNFTLKIRSTKLEDSAMYFCASRHKATGRNTEAFFGQGTRLTVV.

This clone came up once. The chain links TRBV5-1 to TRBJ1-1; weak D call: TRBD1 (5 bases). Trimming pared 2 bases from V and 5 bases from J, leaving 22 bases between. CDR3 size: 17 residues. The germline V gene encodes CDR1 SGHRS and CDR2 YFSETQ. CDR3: CASSFLPPGGMETEAFF. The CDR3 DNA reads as TGCGCCAGCAGCTTTCTCCCCCCCGGGGGAATGGAGACTGAAGCTTTCTTT.

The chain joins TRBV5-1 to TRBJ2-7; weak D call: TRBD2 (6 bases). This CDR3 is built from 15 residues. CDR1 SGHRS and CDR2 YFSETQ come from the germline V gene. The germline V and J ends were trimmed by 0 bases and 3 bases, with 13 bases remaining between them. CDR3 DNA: TGCGCCAGCAGCTTGGCGGCGGGACCATACTACGAGCAGTACGTC. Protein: CASSLAAGPYYEQYV.

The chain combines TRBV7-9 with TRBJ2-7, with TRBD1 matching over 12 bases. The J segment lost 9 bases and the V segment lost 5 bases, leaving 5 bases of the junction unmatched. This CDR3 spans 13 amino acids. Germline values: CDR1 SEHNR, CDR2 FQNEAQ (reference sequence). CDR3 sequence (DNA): TGTGCCAGCAGCAACGGGACAGGGGGCTTGCAGTACGTC. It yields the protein CASSNGTGGLQYV.

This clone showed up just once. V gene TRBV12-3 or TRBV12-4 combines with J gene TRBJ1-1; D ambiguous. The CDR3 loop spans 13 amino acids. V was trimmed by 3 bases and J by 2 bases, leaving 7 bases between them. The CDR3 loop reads CASSFGDNTEAFF. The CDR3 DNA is TGTGCCAGCAGTTTTGGGGATAACACTGAAGCTTTCTTT.

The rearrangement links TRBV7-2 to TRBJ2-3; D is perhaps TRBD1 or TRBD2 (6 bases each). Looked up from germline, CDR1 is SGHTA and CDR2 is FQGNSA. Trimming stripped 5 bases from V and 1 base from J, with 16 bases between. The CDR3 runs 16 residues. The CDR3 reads CASSLRGPWGTDTQYF. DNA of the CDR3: TGTGCCAGCAGCCTCCGGGGGCCCTGGGGCACAGATACGCAGTATTTT.

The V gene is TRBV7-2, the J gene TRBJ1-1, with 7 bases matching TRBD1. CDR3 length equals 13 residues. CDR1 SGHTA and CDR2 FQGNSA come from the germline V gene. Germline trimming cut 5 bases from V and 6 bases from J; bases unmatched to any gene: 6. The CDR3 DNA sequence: TGTGCCAGCAGCGCCCAGGGGGGGTCTGAAGCTTTCTTT. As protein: CASSAQGGSEAFF.

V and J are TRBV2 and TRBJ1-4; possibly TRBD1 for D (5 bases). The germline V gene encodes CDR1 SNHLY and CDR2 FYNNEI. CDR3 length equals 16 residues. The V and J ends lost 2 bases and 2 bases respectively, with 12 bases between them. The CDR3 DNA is TGTGCCAGCAGTGAACAGACTGGGGGGACTAATGAAAAACTGTTTTTT. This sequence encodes CASSEQTGGTNEKLFF. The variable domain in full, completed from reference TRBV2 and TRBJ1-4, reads EPEVTQTPSHQVTQMGQEVILRCVPISNHLYFYWYRQILGQKVEFLVSFYNNEISEKSEIFDDQFSVERPDGSNFTLKIRSTKLEDSAMYFCASSEQTGGTNEKLFFGSGTQLSVL.

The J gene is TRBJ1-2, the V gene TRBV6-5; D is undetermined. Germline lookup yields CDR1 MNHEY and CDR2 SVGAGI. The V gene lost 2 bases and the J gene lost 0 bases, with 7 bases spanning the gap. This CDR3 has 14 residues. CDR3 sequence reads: CASSYSSPNYGYTF. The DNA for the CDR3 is TGTGCCAGCAGTTACAGTAGTCCTAACTATGGCTACACCTTC.

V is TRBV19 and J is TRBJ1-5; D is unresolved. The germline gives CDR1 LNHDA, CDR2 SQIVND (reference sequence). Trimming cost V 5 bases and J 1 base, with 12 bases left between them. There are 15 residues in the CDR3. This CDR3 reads CASSQGGQSNQPQHF. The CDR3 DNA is TGTGCCAGTAGTCAAGGAGGGCAGAGCAATCAGCCCCAGCATTTT. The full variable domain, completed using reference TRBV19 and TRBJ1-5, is DGGITQSPKYLFRKEGQNVTLSCEQNLNHDAMYWYRQDPGQGLRLIYYSQIVNDFQKGDIAEGYSVSREKKESFPLTVTSAQKNPTAFYLCASSQGGQSNQPQHFGDGTRLSIL.

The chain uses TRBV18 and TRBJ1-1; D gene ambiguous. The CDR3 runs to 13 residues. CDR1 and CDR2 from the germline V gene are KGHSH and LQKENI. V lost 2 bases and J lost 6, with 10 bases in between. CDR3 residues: CASSPSQQPEAFF. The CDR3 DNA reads TGTGCCAGCTCACCAAGCCAACAGCCTGAAGCTTTCTTT.

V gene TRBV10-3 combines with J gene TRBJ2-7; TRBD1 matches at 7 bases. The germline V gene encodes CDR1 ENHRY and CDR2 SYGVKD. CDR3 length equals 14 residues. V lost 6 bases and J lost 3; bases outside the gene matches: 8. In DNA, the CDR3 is TGTGCCATCAGAAAAGGACAGGCCAGCTACGAGCAGTACGTC. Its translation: CAIRKGQASYEQYV.

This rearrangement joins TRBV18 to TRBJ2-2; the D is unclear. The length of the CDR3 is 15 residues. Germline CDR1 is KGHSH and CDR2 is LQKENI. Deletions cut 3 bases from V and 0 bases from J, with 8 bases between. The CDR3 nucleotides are TGTGCCAGCTCACCGTCCCCCACGAACACCGGGGAGCTGTTTTTT. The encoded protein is CASSPSPTNTGELFF.

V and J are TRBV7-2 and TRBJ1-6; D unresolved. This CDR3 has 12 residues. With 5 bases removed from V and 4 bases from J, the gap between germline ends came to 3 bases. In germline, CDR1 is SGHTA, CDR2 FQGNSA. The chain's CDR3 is CASSQYNSPLHF. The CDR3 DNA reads TGTGCCAGCAGCCAATATAATTCACCCCTCCACTTT.